The 30 T cell receptor beta chains below come from one sample, sequenced in a study of regulatory T cells in long-lasting Graves disease. Time point noted: newly diagnosed GD, antithyroid drugs for less than 3 months. RNA isolated from PBMCs was used to make the TCR library. The authors built TCR beta libraries using iRepertoire HTBI primers and Arm-PCR of CDR3 regions. TCRdb recomputed calls from the multiplex PCR reads with MiXCR, one row per CDR3 protein. The repertoire holds about 470,000 distinct CDR3 sequences, with 15% as singletons. These data were also filed under a second study, of T cells in Graves' hyperthyroidism and ophthalmopathy.

This sample comprised peripheral blood mononuclear cells (PBMCs), obtained at new diagnosis, from a patient treated with antithyroid drugs. The receptors come from a woman aged 25 to 45 with Graves disease.

There are many counts of this clonotype. A read error may account for a junction end that differs from germline. This rearrangement joins TRBV13 to TRBJ1-1; D gene uncertain. The germline V gene encodes CDR1 PRHDT and CDR2 FYEKMQ (reference sequence). The CDR3 contains 14 residues. The CDR3 reads CASSLAFRNTEAFF. Here the CDR3 DNA reads TGCGCCAGCAGCTTGGCCTTTAGGAACACTGAAGCTTTCTTT.

This chain uses TRBV9 with TRBJ2-3; D perhaps matches TRBD2 (6 bases). The CDR3 has 16 amino acids. Trimming left V 0 bases short and J 1 base short, with 12 bases between. Germline values: CDR1 SGDLS, CDR2 YYNGEE. The CDR3 region has the DNA TGTGCCAGCAGCGTAGAGGCCGGGAGCGGCACAGATACGCAGTATTTT. Protein sequence: CASSVEAGSGTDTQYF.

Details on this clonotype: A far bigger clonotype differs at one base, so this is likely a read error. This rearrangement joins TRBV2 to TRBJ2-4, with 8 bases identical to TRBD2. Germline lookup yields CDR1 SNHLY and CDR2 FYNNEI. Unmatched junction bases numbered 17, after V lost 6 bases and J lost 13 bases. The CDR3 has 15 amino acids. The CDR3 coding sequence is TGTGCCAGCAGAGAACCGGGACTAGGTATTAATGAGCAGTACTTC. Amino acids: CASREPGLGINEQYF.

This clonotype was observed at least ten times. This rearrangement joins TRBV2 to TRBJ2-3; the match to TRBD1 covers 8 bases. The germline V gene encodes CDR1 SNHLY and CDR2 FYNNEI. The length of the CDR3 is 13 residues. V lost 7 bases to trimming and J lost 3 bases; unmatched junction nucleotides: 3. CDR3 sequence reads: CASIRTGTDTQYF. The CDR3 DNA reads TGTGCCAGCATTCGGACAGGGACAGATACGCAGTATTTT. Together with reference TRBV2 and TRBJ2-3, the CDR3 gives the full variable domain: EPEVTQTPSHQVTQMGQEVILRCVPISNHLYFYWYRQILGQKVEFLVSFYNNEISEKSEIFDDQFSVERPDGSNFTLKIRSTKLEDSAMYFCASIRTGTDTQYFGPGTRLTVL.

This clonotype has ten or more counts. The rearrangement links TRBV7-3 to TRBJ2-1; no firm D call. This CDR3 region has 13 residues. The V gene lost 2 bases and the J gene lost 4 bases, with 6 bases spanning the gap. The V gene's germline CDR1 is SGHTA and CDR2 FQGTGA. CDR3 sequence reads: CASSLYGYNEQFF. CDR3 sequence (DNA): TGTGCCAGCAGCTTATATGGGTACAATGAGCAGTTCTTC.

The table lists this clonotype with many counts. This chain uses TRBV20-1 with TRBJ2-1; no clear D gene. CDR1 is DFQATT, CDR2 SNEGSKA, per germline (reference sequence). CDR3 length: 16 amino acids. Trimming took 6 bases from V and 3 from J, leaving 21 bases between them. The chain's CDR3 is CSACSSELLYYNEQFF. The CDR3 DNA sequence: TGCAGTGCATGTTCCAGCGAGCTCCTTTACTACAATGAGCAGTTCTTC.

This clonotype was observed at least ten times. This sequence joins TRBV12-3 or TRBV12-4 and TRBJ2-5; 9 nucleotides line up with TRBD2. The CDR3 runs to 16 residues. V dropped 6 bases and J dropped 4; count of bases not matched to a gene: 12. CDR3 DNA sequence: TGTGCCAGCAGACACAGCGGACTAGCGAGGGGAGAGACCCAGTACTTC. Translation: CASRHSGLARGETQYF.

This clonotype came up many times. The chain uses TRBV12-3 or TRBV12-4 and TRBJ2-7, with TRBD2 identical over 13 bases. The CDR3 is made up of 15 amino acids. With V trimmed by 3 bases and J by 4 bases, 3 bases remained unmatched. The CDR3 bases are TGTGCCAGCAGTTTCGGGACTAGCGGGACTTACGAGCAGTACTTC. Encoded protein: CASSFGTSGTYEQYF.

Ten or more counts support this clonotype. V and J are TRBV6-2 or TRBV6-3 and TRBJ1-1; D remains unclear. This CDR3 has 20 residues. Germline CDR1 and CDR2: MNHEY and SVGEGT. Trimming shortened V by 5 bases and J by 1 base, and 29 bases separated the two germline ends. CDR3 coding DNA: TGTGCCAGCAGTGAAAATTGGGTAGGGCGTGGGATGTTTGGGAACACTGAAGCTTTCTTT. This gives the protein CASSENWVGRGMFGNTEAFF.

This sequence joins TRBV19 and TRBJ2-2; TRBD2 aligns across 11 bases. Trimming removed 11 bases from V and 5 bases from J; junction bases left unmatched: 13. The CDR3 is 16 residues long. CDR1 LNHDA and CDR2 SQIVND come from the germline V gene (reference sequence). Written as DNA, the CDR3 is TGTGCCGCCCAAGCCGGGACTAGCGGCCCAACCGGGGAGCTGTTTTTT. Amino acid sequence: CAAQAGTSGPTGELFF.

This clonotype was found many times. The chain is built from TRBV30 and TRBJ1-1; D perhaps matches TRBD1 (5 bases). With 7 bases removed from V and 6 bases from J, the gap between germline ends came to 12 bases. The CDR3 is 11 residues long. Germline-derived CDR1 and CDR2 are GTSNPN and SVGIG (reference sequence). The CDR3 DNA reads as TGTGCCTCCCCGCGGGGCGCTGAAGCTTTCTTT. Translating gives CASPRGAEAFF.

This clonotype appeared a few times. The chain carries TRBV6-1 and TRBJ2-2; the D gene is possibly TRBD2 (6 bases). CDR1 is MNHNS, CDR2 SASEGT, per germline. This CDR3 is built from 18 residues. Trimming stripped 4 bases from V and 2 bases from J, with 20 bases between. The CDR3 DNA reads as TGTGCCAGCAGTGCCCCGGTTTTGGGCGGGGCTAACACCGGGGAGCTGTTTTTT. It codes for CASSAPVLGGANTGELFF.

This clonotype appeared many times. The rearrangement uses TRBV12-3 or TRBV12-4 and TRBJ2-1, with 10 nucleotides matching TRBD1. The CDR3 consists of 14 residues. Unmatched junction bases numbered 4, after V lost 3 bases and J lost 8 bases. The CDR3 is CASSLTGGWDEQFF. The CDR3 DNA reads as TGTGCCAGCAGTTTGACAGGGGGCTGGGATGAGCAGTTCTTC.

This clonotype was picked up a small number of times. This chain uses TRBV29-1 with TRBJ2-1; possibly TRBD2 for D (6 bases). In germline, CDR1 is SQVTM, CDR2 ANQGSEA. The length of the CDR3 is 10 residues. V shed 4 bases and J shed 15 bases, with 13 bases lying between them. CDR3 loop: CSVVTSFPFF. The CDR3 nucleotides read TGCAGCGTTGTAACTAGCTTCCCGTTCTTC.

This clonotype was picked up many times. The V and J genes are TRBV30 and TRBJ1-1; D possibly corresponds to TRBD1 (5 bases). The CDR3 consists of 12 residues. The V gene's germline CDR1 is GTSNPN and CDR2 SVGIG (reference sequence). Deletions cut 7 bases from V and 2 bases from J, with 11 bases between. The CDR3 sequence: CASQGSNTEAFF. The CDR3 DNA is TGTGCCTCCCAGGGTAGTAACACTGAAGCTTTCTTT.

This clonotype was found many times. V gene TRBV30 combines with J gene TRBJ1-1; 10 bases are shared with TRBD1. Trimming took 4 bases from V and 7 from J; bases not matched to a gene: 6. CDR1 and CDR2 from the germline V gene are GTSNPN and SVGIG (reference sequence). CDR3 length equals 13 residues. DNA for the CDR3: TGTGCCTGGATGACAGGGGGCGCGGGTGAAGCTTTCTTT. This gives the protein CAWMTGGAGEAFF.

This clonotype was found many times. The V gene is TRBV30, the J gene TRBJ1-1, with D possibly matching TRBD1 (6 bases). CDR1 and CDR2 (germline): GTSNPN, SVGIG (reference sequence). V lost 3 bases and J 5 bases, leaving 10 bases between the germline ends. This CDR3 is built from 12 residues. CDR3 amino acids: CAWRQGRTEAFF. The DNA for the CDR3 is TGTGCCTGGAGACAGGGAAGGACTGAAGCTTTCTTT.

There are many counts of this clonotype. This chain connects TRBV20-1 to TRBJ1-6, with D uncertain. The CDR3 contains 13 residues. The germline V and J ends were trimmed by 0 bases and 7 bases, with 7 bases remaining between them. CDR1 DFQATT and CDR2 SNEGSKA come from the germline V gene (reference sequence). This chain's CDR3 is CSARDLGNSPLHF. Here the CDR3 DNA reads TGCAGTGCTAGAGATCTAGGGAATTCACCCCTCCACTTT.

The DNA for the CDR3 is TGTGCCAGCAGCGTAGGCAGCTTCTACAATGAGCAGTTCTTC. Encoded protein: CASSVGSFYNEQFF. The rearrangement uses TRBV9 and TRBJ2-1; D call uncertain. The germline CDR1 and CDR2 sequences are SGDLS and YYNGEE. The CDR3 is made up of 14 amino acids. V was clipped by 0 bases and J by 3 bases, with 7 bases between them.

Note on this clonotype: A much larger clone differs from this one at a single base, so this may be a read error. This rearrangement joins TRBV20-1 to TRBJ1-1; the D gene is possibly TRBD1 (5 bases). Germline CDR1 DFQATT, CDR2 SNEGSKA (reference sequence). This CDR3 contains 14 residues. The CDR3 bases are TGCGGTGCTAGAGAGGCAGGGCCGAACACTGAAGCTTTCTTT. Its protein product is CGAREAGPNTEAFF.

Ten or more counts support this clonotype. The CDR3 spells CASSGLANEQFF. Here the CDR3 DNA reads TGTGCCAGCAGCGGACTAGCGAATGAGCAGTTCTTC. The chain is built from TRBV9 and TRBJ2-1, with 8 bases fitting TRBD2. V lost 3 bases and J lost 7; bases outside the gene matches: 0. Germline V lookup: CDR1 SGDLS, CDR2 YYNGEE. This CDR3 is 12 amino acids long.

This clonotype was detected a few times. This rearrangement joins TRBV27 to TRBJ1-2; 7 bases are a match to TRBD1. J gave up 5 bases and V 4 bases, and 7 bases lay outside the gene matches. CDR3 length: 14 residues. CDR1 is MNHEY and CDR2 is SMNVEV in the germline V gene (reference sequence). The CDR3 here is CASSSPGQLYGYTF. The CDR3 nucleotides are TGTGCCAGCAGTTCCCCGGGACAGCTTTATGGCTACACCTTC.

As regards this clonotype: A much more abundant neighbour one base away suggests this may be a read error. This chain links TRBV6-2 or TRBV6-3 with TRBJ2-1; 7 positions agree with TRBD1. In germline, CDR1 is MNHEY, CDR2 SVGEGT. There are 18 residues in the CDR3. The CDR3 DNA follows: TGTGTCAGCAGTTACTCCCCCTCCGGGACAGCGAAAAGCAATGAGCAGTTCTTC. It codes for CVSSYSPSGTAKSNEQFF.

This clonotype turned up a few times. The rearrangement uses TRBV15 and TRBJ2-3; D gene unclear. With 6 bases removed from V and 9 bases from J, the gap between germline ends came to 16 bases. The CDR3 is 13 residues long. Germline V gene sequence: CDR1 LNHNV, CDR2 YYDKDF (reference sequence). CDR3 residues: CATSETAPATQYF. DNA for the CDR3: TGTGCCACCAGTGAAACGGCGCCGGCCACGCAGTATTTT.

The chain has TRBV19 and TRBJ2-1, with TRBD2 identical over 11 bases. Germline assignment: CDR1 LNHDA and CDR2 SQIVND (reference sequence). V lost 3 bases, J lost 4 bases, and 8 bases stayed unmatched. This CDR3 is 17 amino acids long. CDR3 sequence: CASSIPPGTSGYNEQFF. Written as DNA, the CDR3 is TGTGCCAGTAGTATCCCCCCCGGGACTAGCGGTTACAATGAGCAGTTCTTC.

In this sample, this clonotype turned up a few times. The chain has TRBV18 and TRBJ1-6, with D possibly TRBD1 on 6 matching bases. Germline-derived CDR1 and CDR2 are KGHSH and LQKENI. The CDR3 is 17 amino acids. V was shortened by 0 bases and J by 8 bases, with 17 bases between the two germline ends. The DNA for the CDR3 is TGTGCCAGCTCACCACCCAGTTTGGACAGCAATTATTCACCCCTCCACTTT. Translated: CASSPPSLDSNYSPLHF.

V and J are TRBV7-9 and TRBJ2-3; 8 bases match TRBD2. With 5 bases clipped from V and 6 bases from J, the junction kept 10 bases outside the gene matches. CDR1 is SEHNR and CDR2 is FQNEAQ in the germline V gene (reference sequence). The CDR3 runs 15 residues. The CDR3 is CASSPPGGRGDTQYF. Written as DNA, the CDR3 is TGTGCCAGCAGCCCCCCGGGAGGGCGTGGGGATACGCAGTATTTT.

This clonotype was counted ten times or more. The DNA of the CDR3 is TGTGCCAGCAGTCTCACACAGGGGAGTCGGTCTGGCTACACCTTC. Translating it yields CASSLTQGSRSGYTF. This sequence joins TRBV12-3 or TRBV12-4 and TRBJ1-2, with 7 nucleotides matching TRBD1. This CDR3 is built from 15 residues. V lost 5 bases and J lost 7; bases outside the gene matches: 13.

The chain has TRBV28 and TRBJ1-1, with D unclear. V gave up 2 bases and J gave up 2 bases, with 6 bases separating them. The CDR3 spans 13 residues. Looked up from germline, CDR1 is MDHEN and CDR2 is SYDVKM. Here the CDR3 reads CASSLRFNTEAFF. The CDR3 DNA reads as TGTGCCAGCAGTTTAAGATTCAACACTGAAGCTTTCTTT.

A few counts support this clonotype. The V and J genes are TRBV29-1 and TRBJ2-7, with D unresolved. Germline V gene data show CDR1 as SQVTM and CDR2 as ANQGSEA. V shed 8 bases and J shed 4 bases, with 15 bases lying between them. The CDR3 contains 12 residues. The CDR3 nucleotides read TGCAGCTTCAGGCGATCCTCTTACGAGCAGTACTTC. Its protein product is CSFRRSSYEQYF.